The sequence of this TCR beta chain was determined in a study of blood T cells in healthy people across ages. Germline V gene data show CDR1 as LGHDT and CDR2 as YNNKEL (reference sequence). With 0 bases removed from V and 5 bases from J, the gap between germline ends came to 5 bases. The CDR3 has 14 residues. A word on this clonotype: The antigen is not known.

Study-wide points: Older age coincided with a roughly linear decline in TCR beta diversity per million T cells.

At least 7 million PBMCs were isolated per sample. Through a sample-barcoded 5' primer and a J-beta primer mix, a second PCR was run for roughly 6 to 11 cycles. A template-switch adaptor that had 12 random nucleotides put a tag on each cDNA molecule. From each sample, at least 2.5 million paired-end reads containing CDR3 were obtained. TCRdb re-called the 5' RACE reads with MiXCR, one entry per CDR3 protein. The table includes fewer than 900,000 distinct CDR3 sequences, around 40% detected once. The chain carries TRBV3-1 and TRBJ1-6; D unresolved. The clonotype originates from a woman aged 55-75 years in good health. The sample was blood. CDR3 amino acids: CASSQEQNNSPLHF. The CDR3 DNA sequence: TGTGCCAGCAGCCAAGAACAGAATAATTCACCCCTCCACTTT.